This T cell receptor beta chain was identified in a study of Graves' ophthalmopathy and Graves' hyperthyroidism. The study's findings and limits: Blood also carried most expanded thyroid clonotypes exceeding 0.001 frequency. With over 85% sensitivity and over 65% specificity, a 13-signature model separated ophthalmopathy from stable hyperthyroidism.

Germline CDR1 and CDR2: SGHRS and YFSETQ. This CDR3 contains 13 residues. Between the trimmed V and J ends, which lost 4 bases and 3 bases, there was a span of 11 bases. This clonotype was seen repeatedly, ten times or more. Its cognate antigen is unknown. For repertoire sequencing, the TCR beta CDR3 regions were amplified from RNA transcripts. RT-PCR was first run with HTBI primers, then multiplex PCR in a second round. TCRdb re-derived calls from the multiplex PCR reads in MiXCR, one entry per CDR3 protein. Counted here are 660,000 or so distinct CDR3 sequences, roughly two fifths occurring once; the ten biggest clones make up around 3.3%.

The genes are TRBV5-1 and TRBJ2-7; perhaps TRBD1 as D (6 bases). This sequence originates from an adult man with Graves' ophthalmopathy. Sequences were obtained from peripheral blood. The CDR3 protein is CASSNRVDYEQYF. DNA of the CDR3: TGCGCCAGCAGCAACAGGGTTGACTACGAGCAGTACTTC.